This TCR beta chain was sequenced during a study of shared clonotypes between healthy human individuals. In the study overall: Per donor, CD8 memory used one plate, CD8 naive used two, CD4 memory used three and CD4 naive used three.

The DNA input per sorted-subset replicate PCR was 150 to 200 ng, corresponding to 30,000 or so T cell genomes. Profiling relied on immunoSEQ multiplex PCR, and the TCRdb table lists in-frame clones only, not all of them. The sample has about 2.4 million clones; approximately 94% are singletons. Germline CDR1 is SGHVS and CDR2 is FNYEAQ. There are 18 residues in the CDR3. V was pared by 1 base and J by 0 bases, with 0 bases of the junction left unmatched. The source is a man between 18 and 29 years old in good health. Some clones in this sample may be carry-over from other donors' samples. The chain couples TRBV7-6 to TRBJ2-6; 13 positions match TRBD2. The sequencing input was naive CD4+ T cells from PBMCs. Indicated subset: CD45RA+ positively selected. The CDR3 coding sequence is TGTGCCAGCAGCTTAGGACTAGCGGGAGGCTCTGGGGCCAACGTCCTGACTTTC. Its protein is CASSLGLAGGSGANVLTF.